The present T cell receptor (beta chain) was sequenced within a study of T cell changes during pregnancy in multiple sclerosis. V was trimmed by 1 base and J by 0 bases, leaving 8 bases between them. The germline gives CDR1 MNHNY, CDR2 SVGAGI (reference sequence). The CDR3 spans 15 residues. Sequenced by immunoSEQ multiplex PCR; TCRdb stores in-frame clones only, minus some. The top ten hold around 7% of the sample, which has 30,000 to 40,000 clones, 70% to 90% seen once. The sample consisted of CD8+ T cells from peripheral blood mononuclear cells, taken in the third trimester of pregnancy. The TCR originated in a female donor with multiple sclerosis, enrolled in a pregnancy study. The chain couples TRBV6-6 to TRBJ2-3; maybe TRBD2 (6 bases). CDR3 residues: CASSYFGGSTDTQYF. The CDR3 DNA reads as TGTGCCAGCAGTTACTTCGGGGGAAGCACAGATACGCAGTATTTT.